These 10 T cell receptor beta chains originate from one sample sequenced in a study of chemoradiotherapy in HPV16-positive cancers. Sequencing used immunoSEQ multiplex PCR; TCRdb keeps in-frame clones, though not all of them. The table records thousands of clones, approximately 90% of them present only once. The material sequenced was tumor tissue, taken from a patient who underwent chemoradiotherapy. The receptors stem from a human donor with HPV-associated anogenital cancer.

The gene calls are TRBV7-2 and TRBJ1-4; no reliable D call. This CDR3 has 15 amino acids. CDR1 and CDR2 from the germline V gene are SGHTA and FQGNSA. V gave up 2 bases and J gave up 8 bases, with 15 bases separating them. CDR3 DNA: TGTGCCAGCAGCTTATCCGGAGGTCTCCACGAAAAACTGTTTTTT. The encoded protein is CASSLSGGLHEKLFF.

This clone appeared a single time. The chain couples TRBV27 to TRBJ2-1; 8 positions match TRBD2. The germline CDR1 and CDR2 sequences are MNHEY and SMNVEV (reference sequence). This CDR3 has 17 residues. Losses at the gene ends were 1 base for V and 3 bases for J; bases not matched to a gene: 8. The DNA for the CDR3 is TGTGCCAGCAGTTTATACTTTAGCGGGACCAACTACAATGAGCAGTTCTTC. Its translation: CASSLYFSGTNYNEQFF.

In this sample, this clone turned up a few times. The chain has TRBV19 and TRBJ1-2; tentative D call: TRBD1 (5 bases). CDR1 and CDR2 (germline): LNHDA, SQIVND (reference sequence). Trimming pared 5 bases from V and 6 bases from J, leaving 13 bases between. The CDR3 covers 13 residues. CDR3 amino acids: CASSVALGHGYTF. For the CDR3, the DNA is TGTGCCAGTAGTGTGGCGTTGGGGCATGGCTACACCTTC.

The rearrangement links TRBV29-1 to TRBJ1-1; 8 bases agree with TRBD1. This CDR3 spans 17 amino acids. From germline, CDR1 is SQVTM and CDR2 ANQGSEA. The V and J ends lost 0 bases and 3 bases, in that order; junction bases with no gene match: 12. CDR3 in DNA: TGCAGCGTTGAAGATCCCGAGACAGGGGATTGGGACACTGAAGCTTTCTTT. It codes for CSVEDPETGDWDTEAFF.

This rearrangement joins TRBV19 to TRBJ2-1, with 7 bases matching TRBD1. Germline CDR1 is LNHDA and CDR2 is SQIVND (reference sequence). The CDR3 has 18 amino acids. V lost 4 bases, J lost 3 bases, and 15 bases stayed unmatched. CDR3 DNA: TGTGCCAGTAGTAGGGTAGATACTAGGGGGCGAAACTACAATGAGCAGTTCTTC. Translation: CASSRVDTRGRNYNEQFF.

This chain connects TRBV13 to TRBJ1-4; 10 positions match TRBD1. The germline gives CDR1 PRHDT, CDR2 FYEKMQ (reference sequence). V trimming: 5 bases; J trimming: 6 bases; junction bases outside the gene matches: 6. The length of the CDR3 is 15 residues. CDR3 region: CASSTRTGGDEKLFF. The CDR3 DNA reads TGTGCCAGCAGCACTCGGACAGGGGGGGATGAAAAACTGTTTTTT.

The V call is TRBV6-4, the J call TRBJ2-2; D is ambiguous. Germline loops: CDR1 MRHNA, CDR2 SNTAGT. Trimming took 0 bases from V and 4 from J, leaving 3 bases between them. The CDR3 consists of 13 residues. CDR3 amino acids: CASSDSSTGELFF. Written as DNA, the CDR3 is TGTGCCAGCAGTGACTCCTCCACCGGGGAGCTGTTTTTT.

This clone was picked up a small number of times. This chain links TRBV2 with TRBJ2-6; D remains unclear. Germline CDR1 is SNHLY and CDR2 is FYNNEI. This CDR3 has 15 residues. The V end lost 1 base, the J end lost 0 bases, and 4 bases lay between the germline ends. Here the CDR3 reads CASSEVRSGANVLTF. The DNA for the CDR3 is TGTGCCAGCAGTGAAGTGCGCTCTGGGGCCAACGTCCTGACTTTC.

The V call is TRBV5-1, the J call TRBJ1-1; D is ambiguous. The germline V and J ends were trimmed by 1 base and 2 bases, with 9 bases remaining between them. CDR1 is SGHRS and CDR2 is YFSETQ in the germline V gene. The CDR3 length is 14 residues. CDR3 amino acids: CASSLLRDNTEAFF. In DNA, the CDR3 is TGCGCCAGCAGCTTGTTGAGGGATAACACTGAAGCTTTCTTT.

The J gene is TRBJ1-1, the V gene TRBV7-8, with 9 bases fitting TRBD1. V shed 4 bases and J 5 bases; nucleotides not matched to a gene: 2. Germline loops: CDR1 SGHVS, CDR2 FQNEAQ. This CDR3 has 13 amino acids. CDR3 amino acids: CASSWTGVTEAFF. DNA of the CDR3: TGTGCCAGCAGCTGGACAGGGGTTACTGAAGCTTTCTTT.